This TCR beta chain was recorded in a study of shared clonotypes between healthy human individuals. Across the whole study: Three CD4 naive, three CD4 memory, two CD8 naive and one CD8 memory plate were used per donor.

Naive CD8 cells lacked CD45RO, underwent positive selection for CCR7 and left out terminally differentiated effector memory CD45RA+ cells. Recent acute infections and vaccinations were absent in the healthy HIV-negative adult donors. For this clone: The antigen is undetermined.

Germline V gene sequence: CDR1 MDHEN, CDR2 SYDVKM. This CDR3 spans 16 amino acids. Trimming cost V 6 bases and J 0 bases, with 18 bases left between them. Only in-frame clones appear in the TCRdb table, and some are missing; sequencing was by immunoSEQ multiplex PCR. The sample consists of around 1.9 million clones, 85% to 95% of them appearing once. Regarding the study as a whole: Sharing across four donors was highest in naive CD4 (approximately 5%) and lowest in memory CD8 (0.4%).

This chain links TRBV28 with TRBJ2-7, with a tentative D call TRBD2 (5 bases). The sequenced sample was naive CD8+ T cells from PBMCs. This sequence was found in a young man in good health. Some clones in this sample may be carry-over from other donors' samples. DNA of the CDR3: TGTGCCAGCAGCTCTTCCAGCGGTATATTCTCCTACGAGCAGTACTTC. Its translation is CASSSSSGIFSYEQYF. Full variable domain (missing parts from reference TRBV28 and TRBJ2-7): DVKVTQSSRYLVKRTGEKVFLECVQDMDHENMFWYRQDPGLGLRLIYFSYDVKMKEKGDIPEGYSVSREKKERFSLILESASTNQTSMYLCASSSSSGIFSYEQYFGPGTRLTVT.